One sample yielded the 5 T cell receptor beta chains listed below, sequenced in a study of T-cell reconstitution after alpha-beta-depleted transplantation in children listed by TCRdb under 2016. Library preparation used PCR. Sequenced using an Illumina HiSeq 2500. Molecular barcoding was employed in the preparation of TCR libraries, with unique molecular identifiers being used to normalize TCRbeta repertoire quantification. TCRdb ran its own pipeline on the public reads, namely fastp trimming at Q25 and MiXCR clone calling, and kept in-frame beta chains. Each entry merges the rows of one CDR3 protein and shows their most common DNA and genes. The sample profile shows a few hundred thousand distinct CDR3 sequences; approximately 11% of them were found once. The ten biggest clones cover 4.5% to 6% of the sample. The starting material was PBMCs from the stem cell graft donor, obtained from the stem cell graft. All receptors come from a human donor who donated a stem cell graft to a child with acute myeloid leukemia.

The chain links TRBV20-1 to TRBJ2-1; D assignment may be TRBD1 or TRBD2 (6 bases each). There are 13 residues in the CDR3. The V and J ends lost 6 bases and 9 bases respectively, with 18 bases between them. Germline CDR1 DFQATT, CDR2 SNEGSKA (reference sequence). CDR3 DNA: TGCAGTGCCGAAGTGGGGGGCCGAATTGAGCAGTTCTTC. As protein: CSAEVGGRIEQFF.

This clonotype was seen more than once but under ten times. This chain connects TRBV29-1 to TRBJ2-1, with 13 bases matching TRBD2. Germline trimming cut 6 bases from V and 6 bases from J; bases unmatched to any gene: 5. The CDR3 is made up of 14 amino acids. Germline assignment: CDR1 SQVTM and CDR2 ANQGSEA. CDR3 residues: CSVQTSGRINEQFF. CDR3 nucleotides: TGCAGCGTCCAGACTAGCGGGAGGATCAATGAGCAGTTCTTC.

A few counts support this clonotype. This rearrangement joins TRBV5-1 to TRBJ2-4, with 12 bases that match TRBD2. V lost 0 bases to trimming and J lost 9 bases; unmatched junction nucleotides: 1. Looked up from germline, CDR1 is SGHRS and CDR2 is YFSETQ. The CDR3 is 14 amino acids. The CDR3 loop is CASSLASGGAIQYF. Written as DNA, the CDR3 is TGCGCCAGCAGCTTGGCTAGCGGGGGGGCCATTCAGTACTTC.

The chain couples TRBV25-1 to TRBJ1-5, with D perhaps TRBD1 (5 bases). V was pared by 2 bases and J by 5 bases, with 7 bases between. The CDR3 has 13 residues. The germline gives CDR1 MGHDK, CDR2 SYGVNS. For the CDR3, the DNA is TGTGCCAGCAGTGAAGGGACTTATCAGCCCCAGCATTTT. Amino acid sequence: CASSEGTYQPQHF.

In this sample, this clonotype turned up many times. This chain connects TRBV20-1 to TRBJ1-2, with 12 nucleotides matching TRBD1. This CDR3 spans 12 amino acids. J lost 6 bases, V lost 5 bases, and 1 base had no gene match. CDR1 and CDR2 from the germline V gene are DFQATT and SNEGSKA (reference sequence). CDR3 in DNA: TGCAGTGCTGGGGACAGGGGGCATGGCTACACCTTC. This encodes CSAGDRGHGYTF.